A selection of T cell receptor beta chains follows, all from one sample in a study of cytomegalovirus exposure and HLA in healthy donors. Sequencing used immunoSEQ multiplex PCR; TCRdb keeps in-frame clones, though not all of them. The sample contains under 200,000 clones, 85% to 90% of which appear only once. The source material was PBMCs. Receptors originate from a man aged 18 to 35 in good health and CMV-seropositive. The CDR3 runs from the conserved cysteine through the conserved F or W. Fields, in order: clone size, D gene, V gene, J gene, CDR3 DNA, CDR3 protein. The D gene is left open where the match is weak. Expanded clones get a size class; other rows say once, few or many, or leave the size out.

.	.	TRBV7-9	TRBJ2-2	TGTGCCAGCAGCTTAGTGGGAGTCGGGGAGCTGTTTTTT	CASSLVGVGELFF
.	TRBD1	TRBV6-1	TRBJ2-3	TGTGCCAGCAGTGGCCGGGACAGATTTCTCATAGATACGCAGTATTTT	CASSGRDRFLIDTQYF
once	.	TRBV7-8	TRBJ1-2	TGTGCCAGCAGCTTACTCGGCCGGGGAACTTGGTACTATGGCTACACCTTC	CASSLLGRGTWYYGYTF
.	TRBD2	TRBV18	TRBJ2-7	TGTGCCAGCTCACCAATCGCTAGCGGGAGCGGCGAGCAGTACTTC	CASSPIASGSGEQYF
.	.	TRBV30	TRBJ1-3	TGTGCCTGGAGCGAGCTTAGCTCTGGAAACACCATATATTTT	CAWSELSSGNTIYF
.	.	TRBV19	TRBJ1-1	TGTGCCAGTAGTATTGCCAGGGGCTCTGAAGCTTTCTTT	CASSIARGSEAFF
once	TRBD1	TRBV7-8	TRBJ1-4	TGTGCCAGCAGCATCGCCCGGGACAGGAACGAAAAACTGTTTTTT	CASSIARDRNEKLFF
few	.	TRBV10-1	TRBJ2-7	TGCGCCAGCAGTGAGTCGGGCCGGGGCGAGCAGTACTTC	CASSESGRGEQYF
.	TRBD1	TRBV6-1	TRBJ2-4	TGTGCCAGCAGTGAGGACCTTTTCAGGGGGACGGACATTCAGTACTTC	CASSEDLFRGTDIQYF
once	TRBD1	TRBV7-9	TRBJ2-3	TGTGCCAGCAGCCGACAGGGGACCTTCACAGATACGCAGTATTTT	CASSRQGTFTDTQYF
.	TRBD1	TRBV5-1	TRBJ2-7	TGCGCCAGCAGCTTGGTTCCGGGACAGGGCGCCTACGAGCAGTACTTC	CASSLVPGQGAYEQYF
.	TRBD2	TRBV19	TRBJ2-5	TGTGCCAGTAGTATGGGCCCAGGGCTAGCGGACTTCCAAGAGACCCAGTACTTC	CASSMGPGLADFQETQYF
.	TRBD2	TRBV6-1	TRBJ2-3	TGTGCCAGCCTAGCGGGAGGATTAGATACGCAGTATTTT	CASLAGGLDTQYF
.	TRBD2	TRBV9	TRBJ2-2	TGTGCCAGCAGCGTGCTAGCGGGAGATTGGGGCAACACCGGGGAGCTGTTTTTT	CASSVLAGDWGNTGELFF
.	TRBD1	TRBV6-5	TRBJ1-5	TGTGCCAGCAGACGTCAGGGGGGCAATCAGCCCCAGCATTTT	CASRRQGGNQPQHF
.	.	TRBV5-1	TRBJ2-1	TGCGCCAGCAGTTCCGACAGCCTCCCAGACGGAGAGCAGTTCTTC	CASSSDSLPDGEQFF
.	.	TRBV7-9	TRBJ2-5	TGTGCCAGCAGCTGGGGGGTAGGAGAGACCCAGTACTTC	CASSWGVGETQYF
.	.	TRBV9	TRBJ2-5	TGTGCCAGCAGCCCACAGGGATGGGAGACCCAGTACTTC	CASSPQGWETQYF
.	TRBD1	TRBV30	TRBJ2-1	TGTGCCTGGAGCAACAGGGGGAATGAGCAGTTCTTC	CAWSNRGNEQFF
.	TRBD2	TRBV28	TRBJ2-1	TGTGCCAGCAGTTTAAGCCCTAGCGGCTACAATGAGCAGTTCTTC	CASSLSPSGYNEQFF
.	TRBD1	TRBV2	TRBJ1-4	TGTGCCAGCAGTGGGGACAGGGGAAGGACTAATGAAAAACTGTTTTTT	CASSGDRGRTNEKLFF
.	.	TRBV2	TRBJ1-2	TGTGCCAGCACCCCCGGACAGAACTATGGCTACACCTTC	CASTPGQNYGYTF
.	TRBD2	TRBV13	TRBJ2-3	TGTGCCACATTAGCGGGAGGGCCACTTATCGCAGATACGCAGTATTTT	CATLAGGPLIADTQYF
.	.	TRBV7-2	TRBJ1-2	TGTGCCAGCAGCTTAGGGCAGGGCCTCTATGGCTACACCTTC	CASSLGQGLYGYTF
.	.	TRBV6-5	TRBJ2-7	TGTGCCAGCAGTTACTCGAGCGGCAGGGGCCTCTACGAGCAGTACTTC	CASSYSSGRGLYEQYF
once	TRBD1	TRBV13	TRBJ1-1	TGTGCCAGCAGCGGGCGACAGGGTTATGAAGCTTTCTTT	CASSGRQGYEAFF
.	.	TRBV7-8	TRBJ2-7	TGTGCCAGCAGCCACGGCGTGGGAGTCTCCTACGAGCAGTACTTC	CASSHGVGVSYEQYF
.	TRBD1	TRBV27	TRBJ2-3	TGTGCCAGCAAGGGACAGGGGGCCGATACGCAGTATTTT	CASKGQGADTQYF
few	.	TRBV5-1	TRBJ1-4	TGCGCCAGCAGCCCGGACAGCCCTAATGAAAAACTGTTTTTT	CASSPDSPNEKLFF
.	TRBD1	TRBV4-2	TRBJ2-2	TGTGCCAGCAGCCGACCGACAGGGACCGGGGAGCTGTTTTTT	CASSRPTGTGELFF
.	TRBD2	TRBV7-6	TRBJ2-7	TGTGCCAGCAGCTACGGGACTAGCGCTCAATCCTACGAGCAGTACTTC	CASSYGTSAQSYEQYF
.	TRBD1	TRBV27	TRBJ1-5	TGTGCCAGCAGTCCCCGACAGGGCGGAAACGTTCAGCCCCAGCATTTT	CASSPRQGGNVQPQHF
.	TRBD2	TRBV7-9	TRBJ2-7	TGTGCCAGCAGCCCTCGTCGGCTAGCGGGAGCCTACGAGCAGTACTTC	CASSPRRLAGAYEQYF
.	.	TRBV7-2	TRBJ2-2	TGTGCCAGCAGCCTCTGGCCGAACACCGGGGAGCTGTTTTTT	CASSLWPNTGELFF
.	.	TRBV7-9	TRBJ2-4	TGTGCCAGCACCAGGGGGGTGGGGCCCCCAACAAGTCACCTTCAGTACTTC	CASTRGVGPPTSHLQYF
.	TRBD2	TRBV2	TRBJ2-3	TGTGCCAGCAGTGGCCGGGAGGGCCCCTGGGATACGCAGTATTTT	CASSGREGPWDTQYF
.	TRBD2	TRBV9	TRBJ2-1	TGTGCCAGCAGCGCTAGCGGGAGGGGAACAGGTGAGCAGTTCTTC	CASSASGRGTGEQFF
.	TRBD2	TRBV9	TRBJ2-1	TGTGCCAGCAGCGTAACTAGCGGGGGCCCTAACTCCTACAATGAGCAGTTCTTC	CASSVTSGGPNSYNEQFF
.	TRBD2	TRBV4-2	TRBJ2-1	TGTGCCAGCAGCCCTCAACCCACTAGCGGGAGGACGGGTGAGCAGTTCTTC	CASSPQPTSGRTGEQFF
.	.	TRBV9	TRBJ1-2	TGTGCCAGCAGCGTAGGGGACACAGATGGCTACACCTTC	CASSVGDTDGYTF
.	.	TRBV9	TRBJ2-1	TGTGCCAGCAGCGTAGCGGGGGAGGAGTACAATGAGCAGTTCTTC	CASSVAGEEYNEQFF
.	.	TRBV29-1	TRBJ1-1	TGCAGCGGGGTCCCCTCGGGCACTGAAGCTTTCTTT	CSGVPSGTEAFF
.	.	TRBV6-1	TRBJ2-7	TGTGCCAGCAGTGAATGGTCAGCCTACGAGCAGTACTTC	CASSEWSAYEQYF
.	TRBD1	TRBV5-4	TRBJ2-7	TGTGCCAGCAGCTTGGGGGGACAGGGCTCGTACGAGCAGTACTTC	CASSLGGQGSYEQYF
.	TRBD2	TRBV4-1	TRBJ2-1	TGCGCCAGCAGCCAAGTGACTAGCGGGAGAATATTTGGGAATGAGCAGTTCTTC	CASSQVTSGRIFGNEQFF
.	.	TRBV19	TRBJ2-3	TGTGCCAGTAGTATCCAGGGGTCAGATACGCAGTATTTT	CASSIQGSDTQYF
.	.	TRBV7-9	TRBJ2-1	TGTGCCAGCAGCTTAGTAGCGGTCTCCTACAATGAGCAGTTCTTC	CASSLVAVSYNEQFF
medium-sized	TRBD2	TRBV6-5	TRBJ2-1	TGTGCCAGCAGGGGACTAGCGGGGTACAATGAGCAGTTCTTC	CASRGLAGYNEQFF
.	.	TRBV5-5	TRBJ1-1	TGTGCCAGCAGCCCTATGGACTGGACCACGCGGGTGAACACTGAAGCTTTCTTT	CASSPMDWTTRVNTEAFF
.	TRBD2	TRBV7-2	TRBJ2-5	TGTGCCAGCAGTTCCGGGACTAGCGGGCAAGAGACCCAGTACTTC	CASSSGTSGQETQYF
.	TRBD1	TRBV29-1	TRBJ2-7	TGCAGCGTTGAAATCGGGGGACAGGGATACGAGCAGTACTTC	CSVEIGGQGYEQYF
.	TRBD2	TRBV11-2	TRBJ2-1	TGTGCCAGCAGCTTGGGTCCGAGCGGGAGTAGGGACAATGAGCAGTTCTTC	CASSLGPSGSRDNEQFF